In its sample, the clone carrying this T cell receptor (beta chain) was seen a few times. Its antigen is undetermined. The sample originates from a study of T cells after yellow fever vaccination. Overall study: Any fraction with a low cell number was prepared using SMART-Seq v4 Ultra Low Input. Findings of the study overall: The bulk population could contribute abundant contaminating clonotypes to FACS-sorted repertoires. Most primary-vaccination clones reappeared after the booster (96% CD4, 88% CD8).

Generation of TCR cDNA used 5'RACE template switching (which added a universal primer site and UMIs). TCRdb reprocessed the 5' RACE reads with MiXCR, giving one entry per CDR3 protein. The sample shows around 300,000 distinct CDR3 sequences, roughly 13% of them seen only once. Per germline, CDR1 DFQATT and CDR2 SNEGSKA (reference sequence). Between the trimmed V and J ends, which lost 4 bases and 1 base, there was a span of 10 bases. CDR3 length equals 14 residues. This TCR came from a man aged 25-45 years who received the YFV17D yellow fever vaccine. This specimen was CD4+ T cells sorted from PBMCs, taken 45 days after the yellow fever booster vaccination. The rearrangement uses TRBV20-1 and TRBJ2-2, with D possibly being TRBD2 (6 bases). Written as DNA, the CDR3 is TGCAGTGCTACGGGACTCCTGAACACCGGGGAGCTGTTTTTT. Translating gives CSATGLLNTGELFF.